The rows below give T cell receptor beta chains drawn from one sample of a study of T cells in Graves' hyperthyroidism and ophthalmopathy. TCRdb redid the calling of the multiplex PCR reads with MiXCR, one entry per CDR3 protein. The repertoire has fewer than 700,000 distinct CDR3 sequences, roughly 16% of them found once; the top ten carry approximately 3.8%. The source material was blood. These receptors all stem from a woman aged 25 to 39 with Graves' hyperthyroidism. Each CDR3 is given with its conserved first and last residue. The order of the fields is V gene, J gene, D gene, clone size, CDR3 protein, CDR3 DNA. D genes are given only for firm matches. Clone sizes are given selectively: once, few, many, or a class where the clone is expanded.

V: TRBV2; J: TRBJ2-7; D: TRBD1; size: many; CDR3: CASSRGPSGGSYEQYF; DNA: TGTGCCAGCAGTAGGGGGCCCTCAGGGGGATCTTACGAGCAGTACTTC
V: TRBV20-1; J: TRBJ2-1; D: TRBD2; size: many; CDR3: CSARTSGRYNEQFF; DNA: TGCAGTGCGAGGACTAGCGGGAGGTACAATGAGCAGTTCTTC
V: TRBV2; J: TRBJ2-1; D: TRBD2; size: NA; CDR3: CASSGVLRTSGRRYNEQFF; DNA: TGTGCCAGCAGTGGGGTCCTCAGGACTAGCGGGAGGAGGTACAATGAGCAGTTCTTC
V: TRBV19; J: TRBJ1-4; D: NA; size: NA; CDR3: CASSAQTGHAEKLFF; DNA: TGTGCCAGTAGTGCGCAAACGGGACATGCTGAAAAACTGTTTTTT
V: TRBV24-1; J: TRBJ2-3; D: TRBD1; size: NA; CDR3: CATSDPRDRGWTDTQYF; DNA: TGTGCCACCAGTGATCCGCGGGACAGGGGATGGACAGATACGCAGTATTTT
V: TRBV5-1; J: TRBJ2-1; D: TRBD2; size: NA; CDR3: CASSLGLAVQETQFF; DNA: TGCGCCAGCAGCTTGGGACTAGCGGTACAAGAGACCCAGTTCTTC
V: TRBV11-2; J: TRBJ2-1; D: NA; size: many; CDR3: CASSLLSGSLEQFF; DNA: TGTGCCAGCAGCTTACTGTCGGGGAGCCTAGAGCAGTTCTTC
V: TRBV7-3; J: TRBJ1-3; D: NA; size: once; CDR3: CASSSSHSGNTIYF; DNA: TGTGCCAGCAGCTCCTCCCACTCTGGAAACACCATATATTTT
V: TRBV7-2; J: TRBJ2-7; D: TRBD1; size: NA; CDR3: CASSPLGTGEYEQYF; DNA: TGTGCCAGCAGCCCCCTCGGGACAGGGGAGTACGAGCAGTACTTC
V: TRBV29-1; J: TRBJ2-7; D: TRBD1; size: NA; CDR3: CSALLPGQGYEQYF; DNA: TGCAGCGCCTTACTCCCGGGACAGGGATACGAGCAGTACTTC
V: TRBV27; J: TRBJ2-1; D: TRBD2; size: many; CDR3: CASSLAGGRHNEQFF; DNA: TGTGCCAGCAGTTTAGCGGGAGGGCGGCACAATGAGCAGTTCTTC
V: TRBV7-3; J: TRBJ2-7; D: NA; size: NA; CDR3: CAGSPTDASEQYF; DNA: TGTGCCGGCAGCCCAACAGACGCATCCGAGCAGTACTTC
V: TRBV28; J: TRBJ2-1; D: TRBD1; size: many; CDR3: CASSAGQDNEQFF; DNA: TGTGCCAGCAGTGCCGGACAGGACAATGAGCAGTTCTTC
V: TRBV20-1; J: TRBJ2-1; D: NA; size: few; CDR3: CSAPGDYNEQFF; DNA: TGCAGTGCTCCGGGAGATTACAATGAGCAGTTCTTC
V: TRBV28; J: TRBJ2-7; D: NA; size: NA; CDR3: CASSFLAAGIYEQYF; DNA: NA
V: TRBV20-1; J: TRBJ2-7; D: NA; size: many; CDR3: CSARDRTTTEQYF; DNA: TGCAGTGCTAGAGATCGTACCACTACCGAGCAGTACTTC
V: TRBV20-1; J: TRBJ1-1; D: NA; size: NA; CDR3: CSARKEVGGTEAFF; DNA: TGCAGTGCTAGGAAGGAGGTGGGAGGCACTGAAGCTTTCTTT
V: TRBV7-2; J: TRBJ2-7; D: NA; size: many; CDR3: CASSLTGTLEQYF; DNA: TGTGCCAGCAGCTTAACGGGTACTCTCGAGCAGTACTTC
V: TRBV6-1; J: TRBJ1-3; D: NA; size: many; CDR3: CASSTGTPGNTIYF; DNA: TGTGCCAGCAGCACGGGGACACCTGGAAACACCATATATTTT
V: TRBV28; J: TRBJ1-5; D: NA; size: NA; CDR3: CASSTLPAQHF; DNA: TGTGCCAGCAGTACTTTACCCGCCCAGCATTTT
V: TRBV4-3; J: TRBJ2-2; D: NA; size: few; CDR3: CASSQGAYANTGELFF; DNA: TGCGCCAGCAGCCAAGGCGCGTACGCGAACACCGGGGAGCTGTTTTTT
V: TRBV28; J: TRBJ2-7; D: TRBD1; size: many; CDR3: CASRTGTPGEQYF; DNA: TGTGCCAGCAGGACAGGGACCCCTGGGGAGCAGTACTTC
V: TRBV20-1; J: TRBJ2-7; D: NA; size: many; CDR3: CSARLVNEQYF; DNA: TGCAGTGCTAGACTAGTAAACGAGCAGTACTTC
V: TRBV24-1; J: TRBJ2-3; D: TRBD2; size: NA; CDR3: CATSDSGLAGGGDTQYF; DNA: TGTGCCACCAGTGATTCAGGCCTAGCGGGAGGGGGAGATACGCAGTATTTT
V: TRBV6-1; J: TRBJ2-1; D: TRBD2; size: many; CDR3: CASSTIAGGYEEQFF; DNA: TGTGCCAGCAGTACAATAGCGGGAGGTTACGAGGAGCAGTTCTTC
V: TRBV28; J: TRBJ2-5; D: TRBD1; size: many; CDR3: CASNRGQGDQYF; DNA: TGTGCCAGCAACAGGGGACAGGGCGACCAGTACTTC
V: TRBV11-2; J: TRBJ2-1; D: TRBD2; size: NA; CDR3: CASSAYSGGRDNEQFF; DNA: TGTGCCAGCAGCGCATACTCGGGCGGGAGGGACAATGAGCAGTTCTTC
V: TRBV27; J: TRBJ1-5; D: TRBD1; size: many; CDR3: CASSLSSNRGRLGSNQPQHF; DNA: TGTGCCAGCAGTTTATCGTCGAACAGGGGGCGTCTCGGTAGCAATCAGCCCCAGCATTTT
V: TRBV14; J: TRBJ2-3; D: NA; size: few; CDR3: CASSQEADGTDTQYF; DNA: TGTGCCAGCAGCCAAGAGGCAGACGGCACAGATACGCAGTATTTT
V: TRBV7-3; J: TRBJ2-7; D: NA; size: many; CDR3: CASSFTGSDLSEQYF; DNA: TGTGCCAGCAGCTTCACAGGGTCTGATCTGAGCGAGCAGTACTTC
V: TRBV6-1; J: TRBJ2-1; D: TRBD2; size: NA; CDR3: CASTSGSFEQFF; DNA: TGTGCCAGCACTAGCGGGAGTTTCGAGCAGTTCTTC
V: TRBV28; J: TRBJ2-3; D: TRBD1; size: many; CDR3: CASCSGTGFTDTQYF; DNA: TGTGCCAGCTGCTCCGGGACAGGGTTCACAGATACGCAGTATTTT
V: TRBV12-3/TRBV12-4; J: TRBJ1-1; D: TRBD1; size: many; CDR3: CASSPGGPNTEAFF; DNA: TGTGCCAGCAGCCCAGGGGGCCCGAACACTGAAGCTTTCTTT
V: TRBV19; J: TRBJ1-1; D: NA; size: NA; CDR3: CASSLGLFTEAFF; DNA: TGTGCCAGTAGTTTAGGTTTGTTCACTGAAGCTTTCTTT
V: TRBV5-1; J: TRBJ2-7; D: TRBD2; size: many; CDR3: CASSTGGSSYEQYF; DNA: TGCGCCAGCAGCACGGGAGGGAGCTCCTACGAGCAGTACTTC
V: TRBV3-1; J: TRBJ2-1; D: TRBD2; size: NA; CDR3: CASSQSPQTSGRASNEQFF; DNA: TGTGCCAGCAGCCAATCCCCTCAAACTAGCGGGAGGGCCAGTAATGAGCAGTTCTTC
V: TRBV12-3/TRBV12-4; J: TRBJ2-1; D: NA; size: few; CDR3: CASSPLVGSYNEQFF; DNA: TGTGCCAGCAGCCCCCTAGTGGGCTCCTACAATGAGCAGTTCTTC
V: TRBV5-6; J: TRBJ2-1; D: TRBD2; size: NA; CDR3: CASSLLVVAGGFEQFF; DNA: TGTGCCAGCAGCCTCTTGGTAGTAGCGGGAGGTTTTGAGCAGTTCTTC
V: TRBV7-3; J: TRBJ2-1; D: TRBD2; size: NA; CDR3: CASSPRGGGPVGNEQFF; DNA: TGTGCCAGCAGCCCCCGGGGGGGGGGGCCAGTTGGGAATGAGCAGTTCTTC